Below, 13 T cell receptor beta chains from the same sample are listed, as sequenced in a study of blood T cell repertoires in COVID-19. Assay used: immunoSEQ multiplex PCR; TCRdb lists only in-frame clones, some missing. The table has around 150,000 clones, about 86% seen once. The sequencing sample was made of peripheral blood. All receptors come from a woman aged 80 or older with acute or convalescent COVID-19.

The V call is TRBV28, the J call TRBJ2-1, with TRBD2 as a possible D gene (6 bases). There are 15 residues in the CDR3. V was cut by 2 bases and J by 0 bases, with 8 bases left in between. Germline-derived CDR1 and CDR2 are MDHEN and SYDVKM. DNA of the CDR3: TGTGCCAGCAGTTTAGGCGGGGCCTCCTACAATGAGCAGTTCTTC. This encodes CASSLGGASYNEQFF.

V gene TRBV5-1 combines with J gene TRBJ2-2; 8 nucleotides agree with TRBD1. The germline V gene encodes CDR1 SGHRS and CDR2 YFSETQ. After removal of 2 bases from V and 3 bases from J, the junction contained 15 bases not matched to a gene. The CDR3 spans 19 residues. CDR3 sequence: CASSLEGQAPFLDTGELFF. As DNA, the CDR3 is TGCGCCAGCAGCTTAGAGGGACAGGCCCCTTTCCTCGACACCGGGGAGCTGTTTTTT.

The V gene is TRBV24-1, the J gene TRBJ1-6; D is perhaps TRBD1 (5 bases). Germline values: CDR1 KGHDR, CDR2 SFDVKD. This CDR3 has 16 residues. Trimming cost V 8 bases and J 0 bases, with 13 bases left between them. CDR3 coding DNA: TGTGCCACCATGGCAGGGCCCAGCTCCTATAATTCACCCCTCCACTTT. Translating gives CATMAGPSSYNSPLHF.

V is TRBV18 and J is TRBJ2-3; D is uncertain. CDR3 length equals 13 residues. From germline, CDR1 is KGHSH and CDR2 LQKENI. With 0 bases removed from V and 1 base from J, the gap between germline ends came to 2 bases. The CDR3 DNA follows: TGTGCCAGCTCACCACCCGGCACAGATACGCAGTATTTT. The encoded protein is CASSPPGTDTQYF.

The chain couples TRBV28 to TRBJ2-3; 14 bases line up with TRBD2. The ends lost 5 bases at V and 2 bases at J; junction bases unmatched: 6. The CDR3 covers 17 residues. The germline V gene encodes CDR1 MDHEN and CDR2 SYDVKM. CDR3 sequence: CASSLQGLAGVTDTQYF. CDR3 in DNA: TGTGCCAGCAGTCTCCAGGGACTAGCGGGAGTCACAGATACGCAGTATTTT.

The CDR3 protein is CASSVGQGDGYTF. The CDR3 DNA reads TGTGCCAGCAGTGTTGGACAGGGGGACGGCTACACCTTC. The chain is built from TRBV28 and TRBJ1-2; 10 bases are a match to TRBD1. V dropped 5 bases and J dropped 8; count of bases not matched to a gene: 5. The CDR3 is 13 residues long. CDR1 MDHEN and CDR2 SYDVKM come from the germline V gene.

The chain recombines TRBV7-9 with TRBJ1-3, with TRBD1 matching over 7 bases. V shed 7 bases and J 0 bases; nucleotides not matched to a gene: 12. CDR3 length equals 17 residues. Germline assignment: CDR1 SEHNR and CDR2 FQNEAQ (reference sequence). In DNA, the CDR3 is TGTGCCAGCAAACTGGGACAGAGACCATCCTCTGGAAACACCATATATTTT. This gives the protein CASKLGQRPSSGNTIYF.

The rearrangement links TRBV5-4 to TRBJ2-1; tentative D call: TRBD2 (6 bases). This CDR3 is 13 amino acids long. Trimming pared 4 bases from V and 6 bases from J, leaving 11 bases between. Germline CDR1 is SGHNT and CDR2 is YYREEE (reference sequence). The CDR3 sequence: CASSPRTINEQFF. The CDR3 DNA reads TGTGCCAGCAGCCCGCGGACTATCAATGAGCAGTTCTTC.

The chain joins TRBV5-4 to TRBJ1-2, with D unclear. Trimming took off 2 bases at V and 7 bases at J, with 12 bases between the two ends. In germline, CDR1 is SGHNT, CDR2 YYREEE (reference sequence). This CDR3 is 13 amino acids long. CDR3 sequence (DNA): TGTGCCAGCAGCTTCCCCGATCGAGGTGGCTACACCTTC. Translating it yields CASSFPDRGGYTF.

The gene calls are TRBV5-6 and TRBJ1-4; D might be TRBD1 (6 bases). V was clipped by 0 bases and J by 7 bases, with 19 bases between them. CDR1 SGHDT and CDR2 YYEEEE come from the germline V gene. The CDR3 is made up of 17 amino acids. The CDR3 DNA reads TGTGCCAGCAGCTTGGGGGACACCCAAAGGGGCTTTGAAAAACTGTTTTTT. Protein product: CASSLGDTQRGFEKLFF.

This clone has a single count. The V gene is TRBV18, the J gene TRBJ1-6; 7 bases line up with TRBD1. Germline V gene data show CDR1 as KGHSH and CDR2 as LQKENI. There are 14 residues in the CDR3. Trimming removed 0 bases from V and 10 bases from J; junction bases left unmatched: 3. CDR3 sequence: CASSPPGQSSPLHF. The CDR3 DNA reads TGTGCCAGCTCACCACCGGGACAGAGCTCACCCCTCCACTTT.

V is TRBV9 and J is TRBJ2-1, with 8 nucleotides matching TRBD1. V was clipped by 0 bases and J by 1 base; unmatched bases: 6. Germline loops: CDR1 SGDLS, CDR2 YYNGEE. CDR3 size: 17 residues. The CDR3 sequence: CASSVAVDRGSYNEQFF. CDR3 DNA sequence: TGTGCCAGCAGCGTAGCCGTAGACAGGGGATCCTACAATGAGCAGTTCTTC.

The genes are TRBV7-2 and TRBJ1-6, with 8 bases identical to TRBD1. J was trimmed by 10 bases and V by 6 bases; bases with no gene match: 11. There are 15 residues in the CDR3. Germline CDR1 SGHTA, CDR2 FQGNSA. CDR3 nucleotide sequence: TGTGCCAGCAGATCTCGTCAGGGGGCCGGGTCACCCCTCCACTTT. The encoded protein is CASRSRQGAGSPLHF.